This entry describes one T cell receptor (beta chain). What it binds is not known. The data were taken from a study of T cell responses to AZD1222 COVID-19 vaccine. Findings and limits, study-wide: Variant regions that are unmutated are reportedly the target of nearly half of spike-specific TCRs. Spike-specific TCRs gained breadth and depth after people received two AZD1222 doses.

Investigators merged groups given second doses at roughly 4 or roughly 12 weeks. Produced via immunoSEQ multiplex PCR; TCRdb's table is partial and in-frame only. Of approximately 210,000 clones in the sample, roughly 90% are singletons; the top ten hold roughly 3.5%. The CDR3 spans 14 residues. From germline, CDR1 is SGHVS and CDR2 FQNEAQ. V dropped 3 bases and J dropped 13; count of bases not matched to a gene: 12. The genes are TRBV7-8 and TRBJ2-5, with 9 nucleotides matching TRBD1. This material consisted of peripheral blood, taken 28 days after the second AZD1222 dose. The receptor comes from an adult who received the AZD1222 COVID-19 vaccine. The CDR3 loop is CASSLRDRATRGYF. CDR3 DNA sequence: TGTGCCAGCAGCTTGCGGGACAGGGCTACAAGAGGGTACTTC.